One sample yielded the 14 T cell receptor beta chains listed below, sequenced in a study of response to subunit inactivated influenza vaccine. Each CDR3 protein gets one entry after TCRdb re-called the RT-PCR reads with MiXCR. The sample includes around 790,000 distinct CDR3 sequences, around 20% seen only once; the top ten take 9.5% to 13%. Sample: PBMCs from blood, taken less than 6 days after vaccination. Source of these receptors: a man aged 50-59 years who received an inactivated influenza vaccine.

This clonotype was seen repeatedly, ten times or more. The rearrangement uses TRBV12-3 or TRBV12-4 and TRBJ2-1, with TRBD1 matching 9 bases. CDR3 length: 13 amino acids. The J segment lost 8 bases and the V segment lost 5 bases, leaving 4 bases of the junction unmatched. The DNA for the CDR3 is TGTGCCAGCAGTCCGACAGGGGGTCATGAGCAGTTCTTC. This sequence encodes CASSPTGGHEQFF.

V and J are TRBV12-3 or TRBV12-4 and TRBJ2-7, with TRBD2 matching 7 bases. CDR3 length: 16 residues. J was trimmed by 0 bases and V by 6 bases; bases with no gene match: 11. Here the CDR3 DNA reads TGTGCCAGCAGCGTGTGGGGGAGGGGCGTCTCCTACGAGCAGTACTTC. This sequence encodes CASSVWGRGVSYEQYF.

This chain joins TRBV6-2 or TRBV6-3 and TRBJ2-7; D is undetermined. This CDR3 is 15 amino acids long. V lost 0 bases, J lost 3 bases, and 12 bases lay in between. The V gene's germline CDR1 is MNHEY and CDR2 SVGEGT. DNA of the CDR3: TGTGCCAGCAGTTACTCGGGGTACAAGGACTACGAGCAGTACTTC. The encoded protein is CASSYSGYKDYEQYF.

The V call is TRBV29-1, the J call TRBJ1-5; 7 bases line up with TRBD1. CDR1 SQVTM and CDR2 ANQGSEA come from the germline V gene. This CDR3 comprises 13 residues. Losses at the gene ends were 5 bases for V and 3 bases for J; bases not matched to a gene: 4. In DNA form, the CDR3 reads TGCAGCGTTCGACAGGGACCCAATCAGCCCCAGCATTTT. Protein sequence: CSVRQGPNQPQHF.

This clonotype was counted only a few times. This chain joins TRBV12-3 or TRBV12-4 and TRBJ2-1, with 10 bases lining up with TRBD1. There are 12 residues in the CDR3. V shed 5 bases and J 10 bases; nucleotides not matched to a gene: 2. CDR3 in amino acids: CASSTDRGEQFF. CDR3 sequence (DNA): TGTGCCAGCAGTACGGACAGGGGGGAGCAGTTCTTC.

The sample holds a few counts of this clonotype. DNA of the CDR3: TGCAGTGCACTACCCCCTAGCGCTCAACCCTACGAGCAGTACTTC. As protein: CSALPPSAQPYEQYF. The chain uses TRBV20-1 and TRBJ2-7, with D maybe TRBD2 (6 bases). The CDR3 loop spans 15 amino acids. Germline CDR1 reads DFQATT; CDR2 reads SNEGSKA (reference sequence). V was pared by 6 bases and J by 2 bases, with 20 bases between.

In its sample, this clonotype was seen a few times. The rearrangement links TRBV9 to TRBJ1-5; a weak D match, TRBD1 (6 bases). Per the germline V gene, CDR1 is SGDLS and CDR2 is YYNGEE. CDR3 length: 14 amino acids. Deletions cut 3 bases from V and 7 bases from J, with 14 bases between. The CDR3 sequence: CASSGGGYGQPQHF. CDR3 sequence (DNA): TGTGCCAGCAGCGGAGGGGGGTACGGACAGCCCCAGCATTTT.

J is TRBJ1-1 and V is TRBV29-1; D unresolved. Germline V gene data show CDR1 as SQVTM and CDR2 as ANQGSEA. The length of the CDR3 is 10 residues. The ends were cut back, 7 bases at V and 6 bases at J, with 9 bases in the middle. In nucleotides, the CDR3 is TGCAGCGCCCAAGGGCCTGAAGCTTTCTTT. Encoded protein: CSAQGPEAFF.

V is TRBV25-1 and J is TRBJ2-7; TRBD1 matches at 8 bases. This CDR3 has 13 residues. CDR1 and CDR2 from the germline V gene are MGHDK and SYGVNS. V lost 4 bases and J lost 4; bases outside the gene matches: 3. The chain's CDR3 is CASSAWTGYEQYF. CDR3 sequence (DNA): TGTGCCAGCAGTGCCTGGACAGGGTACGAGCAGTACTTC.

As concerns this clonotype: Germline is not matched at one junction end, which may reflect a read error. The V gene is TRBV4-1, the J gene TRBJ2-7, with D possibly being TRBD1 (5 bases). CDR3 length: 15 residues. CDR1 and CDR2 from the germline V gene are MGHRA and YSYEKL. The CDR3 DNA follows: TGCGCCAGCAGCCAAGTCGCAGGGAAGACCTACGAGCACTACTTC. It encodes CASSQVAGKTYEHYF.

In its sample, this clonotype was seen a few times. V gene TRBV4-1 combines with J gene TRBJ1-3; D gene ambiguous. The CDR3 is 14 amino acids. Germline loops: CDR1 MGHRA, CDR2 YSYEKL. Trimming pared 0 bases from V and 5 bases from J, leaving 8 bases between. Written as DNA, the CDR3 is TGCGCCAGCAGCCAAGATGGCCATAGAAACACCATATATTTT. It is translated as CASSQDGHRNTIYF.

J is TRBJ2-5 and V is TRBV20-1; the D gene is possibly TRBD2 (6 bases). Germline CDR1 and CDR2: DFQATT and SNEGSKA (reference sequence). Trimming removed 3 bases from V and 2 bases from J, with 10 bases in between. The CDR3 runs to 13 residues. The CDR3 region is CSASLAIQETQYF. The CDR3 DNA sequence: TGCAGTGCTAGCCTAGCGATTCAAGAGACCCAGTACTTC.

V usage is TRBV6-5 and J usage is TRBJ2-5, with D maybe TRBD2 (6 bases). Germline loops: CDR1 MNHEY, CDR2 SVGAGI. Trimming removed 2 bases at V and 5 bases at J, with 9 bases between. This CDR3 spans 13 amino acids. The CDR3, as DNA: TGTGCCAGCAGTTACACTAGCAAGGAGACCCAGTACTTC. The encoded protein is CASSYTSKETQYF.

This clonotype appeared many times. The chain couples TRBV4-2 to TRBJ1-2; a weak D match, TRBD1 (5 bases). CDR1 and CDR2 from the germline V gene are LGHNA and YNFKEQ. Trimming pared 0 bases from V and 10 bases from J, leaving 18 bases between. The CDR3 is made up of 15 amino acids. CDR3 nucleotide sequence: TGTGCCAGCAGCCAAGATTGGATCAAGAGGGGAATCTACACCTTC. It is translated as CASSQDWIKRGIYTF.